This T cell receptor beta chain was recorded in a study of CD8 T cells in ankylosing spondylitis. On this clonotype itself: The antigen is undetermined.

From the 5' RACE reads, TCRdb called clonotypes with MiXCR, one entry per CDR3 protein. The table lists approximately 350,000 distinct CDR3 sequences, under 15% of them singletons. The germline gives CDR1 DFQATT, CDR2 SNEGSKA (reference sequence). J lost 9 bases, V lost 5 bases, and 11 bases had no gene match. The CDR3 runs to 15 residues. Overall study findings and caveats: Relatively scarce in peripheral blood, disease-linked clones were CD8+. One TCR beta motif, made up of roughly eight highly homologous variants, appeared characteristic of ankylosing spondylitis blood.

The receptor was derived from a male donor with ankylosing spondylitis or in good health (not recorded which). Sequenced material: blood, either unsorted or a sorted T cell fraction (not recorded which). The chain recombines TRBV20-1 with TRBJ2-1; 12 bases are a match to TRBD2. In DNA, the CDR3 is TGCAGTGCTTTGACTAGCGGGGGCTTAAGGATTGAGCAGTTCTTC. Translated, it gives CSALTSGGLRIEQFF.